The 9 T cell receptor beta chains below come from one sample, sequenced in a study of OX40 agonist ivuxolimab in advanced cancers. Assay: immunoSEQ multiplex PCR; the TCRdb copy retains only in-frame clones and omits some. Seen here are 42,000 or so clones, around four fifths observed once, and the top ten hold 2.5% to 3%. Sequenced material: CD4+ or CD8+ T cells sorted from blood, taken in a trial of the OX40 agonist ivuxolimab. These receptors were obtained from an adult with an advanced solid tumor such as melanoma, head and neck, liver or kidney cancer.

The rearrangement links TRBV6-6 to TRBJ2-1, with 7 positions matching TRBD1. J lost 8 bases, V lost 5 bases, and 9 bases had no gene match. Per the germline V gene, CDR1 is MNHNY and CDR2 is SVGAGI (reference sequence). This CDR3 contains 14 residues. CDR3 nucleotide sequence: TGTGCCAGCAGTGACAGGGTTCCTTATGATGAGCAGTTCTTC. It encodes CASSDRVPYDEQFF.

The chain recombines TRBV2 with TRBJ1-1; perhaps TRBD1 as D (6 bases). CDR3 length: 14 residues. CDR1 and CDR2 (germline): SNHLY, FYNNEI. With 4 bases removed from V and 4 bases from J, the gap between germline ends came to 13 bases. Here the CDR3 DNA reads TGTGCCAGCAGTGCTCTAACAGGGACCACTGAAGCTTTCTTT. Amino acids: CASSALTGTTEAFF.

Comment on this clone: Additional DNA sequences in this sample encode the identical CDR3. The chain is built from TRBV29-1 and TRBJ2-3, with D unresolved. The V and J ends lost 3 bases and 2 bases respectively, with 0 bases between them. The CDR3 extends over 10 amino acids. Germline CDR1 reads SQVTM; CDR2 reads ANQGSEA. CDR3 loop: CSVDTDTQYF. The CDR3 nucleotides read TGCAGCGTTGACACAGATACGCAGTATTTT.

The chain links TRBV2 to TRBJ2-3; 10 bases match TRBD2. Germline CDR1 reads SNHLY; CDR2 reads FYNNEI. The CDR3 is 14 amino acids. With V trimmed by 6 bases and J by 3 bases, 3 bases remained unmatched. The CDR3 here is CASSLLAGTDTQYF. The CDR3 DNA sequence: TGTGCCAGCAGCCTACTAGCGGGAACAGATACGCAGTATTTT.

This chain uses TRBV19 with TRBJ1-4; D unclear. V gave up 3 bases and J gave up 8 bases, with 7 bases separating them. Germline-derived CDR1 and CDR2 are LNHDA and SQIVND (reference sequence). The CDR3 consists of 12 residues. The CDR3 spells CASSIGREKLFF. CDR3 DNA: TGTGCCAGTAGTATCGGGCGAGAAAAACTGTTTTTT.

The chain has TRBV7-2 and TRBJ2-3, with D perhaps given as TRBD1 or TRBD2 (5 bases each). The V and J ends lost 2 bases and 9 bases respectively, with 24 bases between them. The CDR3 runs to 17 residues. The germline gives CDR1 SGHTA, CDR2 FQGNSA. The CDR3 nucleotides are TGTGCCAGCAGCTTATTACCAGCCGGGGCCGCGTTCGGAACGCAGTATTTT. Protein sequence: CASSLLPAGAAFGTQYF.

This sequence joins TRBV5-1 and TRBJ2-7, with D perhaps TRBD2 (5 bases). The germline gives CDR1 SGHRS, CDR2 YFSETQ. V dropped 5 bases and J dropped 5 bases, with 20 bases sitting between them. This CDR3 contains 15 residues. The CDR3 sequence is CASSQGVSPGNEQYF. In DNA, the CDR3 is TGCGCCAGCAGTCAAGGAGTCTCCCCGGGGAACGAGCAGTACTTC.

The V gene is TRBV19, the J gene TRBJ2-1; 13 bases match TRBD2. The CDR3 is 14 residues long. V lost 7 bases to trimming and J lost 9 bases; unmatched junction nucleotides: 6. In germline, CDR1 is LNHDA, CDR2 SQIVND (reference sequence). In DNA form, the CDR3 reads TGTGCCAGTACCGTGACTAGCGGGAGGAGTGAGCAGTTCTTC. Amino acid sequence: CASTVTSGRSEQFF.

This clone was picked up a small number of times. The CDR3 nucleotides are TGTGCCAGCAGTGATATAGAGGGCGAGCAGTACTTC. Residues: CASSDIEGEQYF. The V call is TRBV2, the J call TRBJ2-7; maybe TRBD2 (5 bases). Trimming removed 3 bases from V and 6 bases from J, with 9 bases in between. Germline V gene lookup returns CDR1 SNHLY and CDR2 FYNNEI. The CDR3 is 12 residues long.